This T cell receptor beta chain was observed in a study of T-cell memory formation after mild COVID-19. The study's findings and limits: CD4+ bias marked clones expanding day 15 to 37, unlike balanced contracting clones. Chiefly within CM and EM were the contracting CD4+ clones; CD8+ ones were within EMRA.

Note on this clonotype: The antigen is unknown.

TCRdb independently ran MiXCR on the 5' RACE reads; one entry per CDR3 protein. The table includes approximately 100,000 distinct CDR3 sequences, under 15% detected once. The CDR3 has 19 residues. V dropped 3 bases and J dropped 0; count of bases not matched to a gene: 7. Germline-derived CDR1 and CDR2 are MGHDK and SYGVNS. The clonotype was recovered from an adult woman who had mild COVID-19 (a few samples of this study predate the infection). Cell type and time point are not known. This rearrangement joins TRBV25-1 to TRBJ2-6, with TRBD2 matching over 11 bases. The specimen was PBMCs or a T cell subset sorted from them (not recorded which). The CDR3 spells CASSDPSGGLSSGANVLTF. DNA of the CDR3: TGTGCCAGCAGTGATCCTAGCGGGGGGTTAAGCTCTGGGGCCAACGTCCTGACTTTC.